The 13 T cell receptor beta chains in this list originate from one sample, sequenced in a study of CD8+ T cells in alopecia areata. It was cDNA, reverse transcribed from extracted RNA, that served as the sequencing template. Sequencing used immunoSEQ multiplex PCR; TCRdb keeps in-frame clones, though not all of them. Of 98,000 or so clones in the sample, approximately 50% were seen once. The sample consisted of NKG2D-low CD8+ T cells sorted from blood. Source of these receptors: a human donor with alopecia areata.

The chain joins TRBV29-1 to TRBJ2-1; 7 nucleotides agree with TRBD2. This CDR3 is built from 14 residues. CDR1 is SQVTM, CDR2 ANQGSEA, per germline. With 4 bases clipped from V and 3 bases from J, the junction kept 6 bases outside the gene matches. The CDR3 DNA sequence: TGCAGCGTTGTTGGGGGGAGGGTCTACAATGAGCAGTTCTTC. It translates to CSVVGGRVYNEQFF.

This clone was seen a few times. The chain carries TRBV7-9 and TRBJ2-7, with 14 positions matching TRBD2. Germline V gene lookup returns CDR1 SEHNR and CDR2 FQNEAQ (reference sequence). This CDR3 is built from 15 residues. V trimming: 5 bases; J trimming: 7 bases; junction bases outside the gene matches: 7. DNA of the CDR3: TGTGCCAGCAGCGCCCCGGGACTAGCGGGAGAGGAGCAGTACTTC. This gives the protein CASSAPGLAGEEQYF. Full variable domain (missing parts from reference TRBV7-9 and TRBJ2-7): DTGVSQNPRHKITKRGQNVTFRCDPISEHNRLYWYRQTLGQGPEFLTYFQNEAQLEKSRLLSDRFSAERPKGSFSTLEIQRTEQGDSAMYLCASSAPGLAGEEQYFGPGTRLTVT.

This clone has ten or more counts. The CDR3, as DNA: TGTGCCAGCAGTGTGGGAAACGAGCAGTACTTC. Translated, it gives CASSVGNEQYF. The chain carries TRBV25-1 and TRBJ2-7; D gene unclear. The germline V gene encodes CDR1 MGHDK and CDR2 SYGVNS. This CDR3 is 11 amino acids long. Between the trimmed V and J ends, which lost 4 bases and 5 bases, there was a span of 6 bases.

The chain links TRBV30 to TRBJ2-1; the match to TRBD2 covers 12 bases. Unmatched junction bases numbered 6, after V lost 6 bases and J lost 9 bases. The CDR3 extends over 13 amino acids. Germline CDR1 GTSNPN, CDR2 SVGIG (reference sequence). The CDR3: CACRLAGVSEQFF. In DNA, the CDR3 is TGTGCCTGCAGACTAGCGGGAGTAAGTGAGCAGTTCTTC.

The chain couples TRBV7-2 to TRBJ2-1; D is unresolved. Germline values: CDR1 SGHTA, CDR2 FQGNSA. Deletions cut 6 bases from V and 10 bases from J, with 7 bases between. The CDR3 spans 10 residues. CDR3 protein: CASRFREQFF. The CDR3, as DNA: TGTGCCAGCAGGTTTAGAGAGCAGTTCTTC. The variable domain in full, with the rest retrieved from reference TRBV7-2 and TRBJ2-1, is GAGVSQSPSNKVTEKGKDVELRCDPISGHTALYWYRQSLGQGLEFLIYFQGNSAPDKSGLPSDRFSAERTGGSVSTLTIQRTQQEDSAVYLCASRFREQFFGPGTRLTVL.

The chain is built from TRBV28 and TRBJ2-2; tentative D call: TRBD2 (6 bases). Trimming took 5 bases from V and 2 from J, leaving 18 bases between them. The CDR3 spans 17 residues. Germline V gene lookup returns CDR1 MDHEN and CDR2 SYDVKM. CDR3 in amino acids: CASSPPWGGINTGELFF. The CDR3 nucleotides are TGTGCCAGCAGTCCACCGTGGGGCGGGATAAACACCGGGGAGCTGTTTTTT.

The chain links TRBV6-1 to TRBJ2-7; the D gene is possibly TRBD2 (6 bases). Germline V gene data show CDR1 as MNHNS and CDR2 as SASEGT. With 5 bases removed from V and 3 bases from J, the gap between germline ends came to 11 bases. The CDR3 runs to 13 residues. Here the CDR3 reads CASSPREYYEQYF. In DNA form, the CDR3 reads TGTGCCAGCAGTCCCCGGGAGTACTACGAGCAGTACTTC.

The V and J genes are TRBV7-2 and TRBJ2-1; D might be TRBD1 or TRBD2, each matching 5 bases. V lost 5 bases, J lost 7 bases, and 21 bases lay in between. The CDR3 sequence is 16 residues long. Germline CDR1 and CDR2: SGHTA and FQGNSA. The DNA for the CDR3 is TGTGCCAGCAGCAAGACTATCGGGGCGCAAGGGAATGAGCAGTTCTTC. Its protein product is CASSKTIGAQGNEQFF.

This clone was detected only once. The chain combines TRBV2 with TRBJ1-1; D is unresolved. The germline V gene encodes CDR1 SNHLY and CDR2 FYNNEI. The CDR3 spans 14 residues. V was clipped by 8 bases and J by 1 base, with 14 bases between them. CDR3 bases: TGTGCCAGCGATATCGACACATCGAACACTGAAGCTTTCTTT. Translation: CASDIDTSNTEAFF.

The rearrangement links TRBV5-7 to TRBJ1-2; 7 bases are a match to TRBD1. TRBV5-7 is known as an ORF, though its function is uncertain. The CDR3 has 12 residues. V lost 1 base and J lost 8; bases outside the gene matches: 2. In DNA form, the CDR3 reads TGTGCCAGCAGCTTGAGGGGGCGCGGCTACACCTTC. It specifies CASSLRGRGYTF.

The J gene is TRBJ2-7, the V gene TRBV28; 11 nucleotides agree with TRBD2. Germline assignment: CDR1 MDHEN and CDR2 SYDVKM. Losses at the gene ends were 6 bases for V and 2 bases for J; bases not matched to a gene: 9. The CDR3 contains 16 residues. The DNA of the CDR3 is TGTGCCAGCAGGACGACTAGCGGGGACGTCCCCTACGAGCAGTACTTC. This codes for CASRTTSGDVPYEQYF.

V and J are TRBV6-5 and TRBJ2-7; 9 bases match TRBD1. Germline V gene lookup returns CDR1 MNHEY and CDR2 SVGAGI. V shed 5 bases and J 5 bases; nucleotides not matched to a gene: 7. The CDR3 has 14 amino acids. The CDR3 spells CASSRGQGRDEQYF. The CDR3 region has the DNA TGTGCCAGCAGTAGGGGACAGGGAAGGGACGAGCAGTACTTC.

J is TRBJ2-1 and V is TRBV9, with D perhaps assigned TRBD1 or TRBD2 (5 bases each). Germline V gene lookup returns CDR1 SGDLS and CDR2 YYNGEE. The CDR3 length is 16 residues. The V end was cut by 5 bases, the J end by 4 bases, with 19 bases between. CDR3 in DNA: TGTGCCAGCAGTAAAGAAGGGACCCGGGCGTACAATGAGCAGTTCTTC. Protein sequence: CASSKEGTRAYNEQFF.